The rows below give T cell receptor beta chains drawn from one sample of a study of T cell responses to AZD1222 COVID-19 vaccine. TCRdb's copy holds only in-frame clones and misses some; the assay was immunoSEQ multiplex PCR. Counted here are around 97,000 clones, less than 95% occurring once; the ten biggest clones make up more than 4.5%. The input for sequencing was peripheral blood, taken on day 0 of AZD1222 vaccination. Receptors originate from an adult in good health. Each CDR3 is given with its conserved first and last residue. The D gene is left open where the match is weak.

TRBD1 | TRBV19 | CASSTRTGARNQPQHF
- | TRBV4-3 | CASSQVVVSNTGELFF
TRBD1 | TRBV19 | CASSRDRDQPQHF
- | TRBV6-5 | CASSSPRDTYQPQHF
TRBD2 | TRBV2 | CASSRLAGVLGETQYF
- | TRBV7-2 | CASSNLLQGTEAFF
- | TRBV3-1/TRBV3-2 | CASSQASNEQYF
- | TRBV7-2 | CASSPAWGNYGYTF
- | TRBV13 | CASSLGRGGSSYNEQFF
TRBD2 | TRBV4-1 | CASSHLAGGSTDTQYF
- | TRBV6-2/TRBV6-3 | CASSRSTNQPQHF
TRBD1 | TRBV19 | CASSILWTGGKDGYTF
TRBD2 | TRBV6-1 | CASSDALAGGFTDTQYF
- | TRBV12-5 | CASSVRRGAHTDTQYF
TRBD2 | TRBV2 | CAGRGGRTDTQYF
- | TRBV19 | CASSDQVAYEQYF
- | TRBV6-2/TRBV6-3 | CASSGGLSGANVLTF
- | TRBV30 | CAGRAGQRYTEAFF
- | TRBV7-9 | CASSRQNDGYTF
TRBD2 | TRBV7-9 | CASSPVAGPPRQTSYEQYF
- | TRBV16 | CASSRTWSSNQPQHF
- | TRBV30 | CAWSNRDNQPQHF
- | TRBV30 | CAWKGGIGVIF
- | TRBV28 | CASSLFGPSYEQYF
- | TRBV4-1 | CASSQDRAYTQYF
- | TRBV5-4 | CASSFTGGEAFF
- | TRBV18 | CASSGGRPISGANVLTF
TRBD1 | TRBV7-9 | CASSWTGEDGYTF
- | TRBV5-1 | CASSGGARFYEQYF
TRBD1 | TRBV6-5 | CANSYSGTEPYEQYF
- | TRBV27 | CASSPWTGGHYEQYF
- | TRBV12-5 | CASAAPPFGPWATEAFF
- | TRBV21-1 | CASSKVGRIRNTGELFF
- | TRBV10-3 | CAISEFVGEAFF